The present entry profiles one T cell receptor (beta chain) with its context. In the study's own analysis: Amplification with reference gene primers provided the estimates of nucleated cell counts. Assay used: immunoSEQ multiplex PCR; TCRdb lists only in-frame clones, some missing. V and J calls and clone size are as listed in that table; D and trimming were resolved from the DNA. The table includes about 180,000 clones, approximately 80% detected once. This sample was taken from a study of blood T cell repertoires in COVID-19. Overall study context: Sites across the United States, Italy and Spain contributed samples from acute and convalescent COVID-19. Sources were T cells, B-cell-depleted T cells, or PBMCs; the material itself was cDNA or gDNA.

V was cut by 1 base and J by 0 bases, with 8 bases left in between. The CDR3 has 14 amino acids. The V gene's germline CDR1 is SGHKS and CDR2 YYEKEE (reference sequence). The material sequenced was peripheral blood. The source is a human donor in a cohort sampled during active COVID-19. The chain joins TRBV5-5 to TRBJ2-7, with D tentatively TRBD2 (5 bases). CDR3: CASSLRGISYEQYF. The CDR3 region has the DNA TGTGCCAGCAGCTTGCGGGGAATCTCCTACGAGCAGTACTTC.